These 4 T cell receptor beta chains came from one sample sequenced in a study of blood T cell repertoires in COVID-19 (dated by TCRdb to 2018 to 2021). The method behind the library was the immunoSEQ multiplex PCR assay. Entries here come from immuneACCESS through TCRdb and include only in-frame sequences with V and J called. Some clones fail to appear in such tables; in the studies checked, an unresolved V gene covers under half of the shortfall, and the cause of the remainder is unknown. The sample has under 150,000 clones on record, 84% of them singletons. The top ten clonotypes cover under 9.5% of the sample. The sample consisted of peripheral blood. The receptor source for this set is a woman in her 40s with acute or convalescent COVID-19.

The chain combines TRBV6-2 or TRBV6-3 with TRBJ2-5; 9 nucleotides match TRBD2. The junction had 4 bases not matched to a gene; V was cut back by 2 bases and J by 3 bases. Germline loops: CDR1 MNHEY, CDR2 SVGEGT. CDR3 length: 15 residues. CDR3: CASSYGGGAEETQYF. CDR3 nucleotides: TGTGCCAGCAGTTACGGCGGGGGGGCGGAAGAGACCCAGTACTTC.

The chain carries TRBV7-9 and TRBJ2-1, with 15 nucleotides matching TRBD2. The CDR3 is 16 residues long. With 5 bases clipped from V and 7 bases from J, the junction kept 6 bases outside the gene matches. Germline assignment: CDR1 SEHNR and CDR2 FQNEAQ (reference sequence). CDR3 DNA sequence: TGTGCCAGCAGCCCCTCGGGACTAGCGGGGGGAAATGAGCAGTTCTTC. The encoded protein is CASSPSGLAGGNEQFF.

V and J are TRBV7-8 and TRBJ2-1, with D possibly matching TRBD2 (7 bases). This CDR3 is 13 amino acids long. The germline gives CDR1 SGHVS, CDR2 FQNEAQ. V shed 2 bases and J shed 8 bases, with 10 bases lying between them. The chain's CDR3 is CASSLWGGDEQFF. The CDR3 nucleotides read TGTGCCAGCAGCTTATGGGGGGGCGATGAGCAGTTCTTC.

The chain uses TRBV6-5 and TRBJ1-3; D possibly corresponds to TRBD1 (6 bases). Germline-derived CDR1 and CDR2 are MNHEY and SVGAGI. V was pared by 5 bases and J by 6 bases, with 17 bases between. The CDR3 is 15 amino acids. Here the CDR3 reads CASSRQQGSLNTIYF. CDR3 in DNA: TGTGCCAGCAGTCGTCAACAGGGTAGTTTAAACACCATATATTTT.